A selection of T cell receptor beta chains follows, all from one sample in a study of blood T cells in healthy people across ages. TCRdb processed the 5' RACE reads anew with MiXCR; each CDR3 protein has one entry. The table lists about 1.4 million distinct CDR3 sequences, 55% to 75% of them singletons. Sequenced material: blood. The receptors stem from a man between 18 and 35 years old in good health. The CDR3 runs from the conserved cysteine through the conserved F or W. The order of the fields is clone size, J gene, V gene, D gene, CDR3 protein, CDR3 DNA. The D gene is left open where the match is weak. Clone size appears in some rows only: once, few, many, or a class for an expanded clone.

abundance: -
j_gene: TRBJ2-7
v_gene: TRBV20-1
d_gene: -
CDR3aa: CSARWPGSYEQYF
CDR3nt: TGCAGTGCTAGGTGGCCCGGGAGTTACGAGCAGTACTTC

abundance: -
j_gene: TRBJ1-1
v_gene: TRBV29-1
d_gene: -
CDR3aa: CSVDASGGREAFF
CDR3nt: TGCAGCGTCGACGCCAGTGGGGGCAGGGAGGCTTTCTTT

abundance: -
j_gene: TRBJ2-2
v_gene: TRBV20-1
d_gene: -
CDR3aa: CSAREGFF
CDR3nt: TGCAGTGCTAGAGAGGGCTTCTTT

abundance: -
j_gene: TRBJ2-3
v_gene: TRBV5-1
d_gene: -
CDR3aa: CASSLQGRTSSTDTQYF
CDR3nt: TGCGCCAGCAGCTTGCAAGGGCGAACTTCTAGCACAGATACGCAGTATTTT

abundance: -
j_gene: TRBJ1-2
v_gene: TRBV7-2
d_gene: -
CDR3aa: CASRKDSYGYTF
CDR3nt: TGTGCCAGCAGGAAGGACAGCTATGGCTACACCTTC

abundance: many
j_gene: TRBJ2-1
v_gene: TRBV7-2
d_gene: TRBD2
CDR3aa: CASSSGSLAGYNEQFF
CDR3nt: TGTGCCAGCAGCTCCGGGAGCCTAGCGGGCTACAATGAGCAGTTCTTC

abundance: few
j_gene: TRBJ2-7
v_gene: TRBV4-2
d_gene: TRBD2
CDR3aa: CASSQAELAGSVYEQYF
CDR3nt: TGTGCCAGCAGCCAAGCGGAACTAGCGGGATCCGTGTACGAGCAGTACTTC

abundance: -
j_gene: TRBJ2-1
v_gene: TRBV11-2
d_gene: -
CDR3aa: CASSFLGTANEQFF
CDR3nt: TGTGCCAGCAGCTTCCTGGGTACCGCCAATGAGCAGTTCTTC

abundance: -
j_gene: TRBJ2-1
v_gene: TRBV20-1
d_gene: -
CDR3aa: CSASGDLYNEQFF
CDR3nt: TGCAGTGCTAGCGGGGACTTATACAATGAGCAGTTCTTC

abundance: -
j_gene: TRBJ2-5
v_gene: TRBV11-2
d_gene: -
CDR3aa: CASSLQTFLIQETQYF
CDR3nt: TGTGCCAGCAGCTTACAGACATTCCTTATTCAGGAGACCCAGTACTTC

abundance: -
j_gene: TRBJ2-7
v_gene: TRBV6-2/TRBV6-3
d_gene: -
CDR3aa: CASRTEDYNEQYF
CDR3nt: TGTGCCAGCAGAACCGAGGACTACAATGAGCAGTACTTC

abundance: -
j_gene: TRBJ2-5
v_gene: TRBV12-3/TRBV12-4
d_gene: TRBD2
CDR3aa: CASSPLAGGWGYF
CDR3nt: TGTGCCAGCAGCCCACTAGCGGGAGGCTGGGGGTACTTC

abundance: -
j_gene: TRBJ2-3
v_gene: TRBV29-1
d_gene: TRBD2
CDR3aa: CSVRPSGTDTQYF
CDR3nt: TGCAGCGTCCGACCTAGCGGAACAGATACGCAGTATTTT

abundance: -
j_gene: TRBJ2-5
v_gene: TRBV20-1
d_gene: TRBD2
CDR3aa: CSARAGGTGEYF
CDR3nt: TGCAGTGCTAGAGCGGGGGGAACGGGGGAGTACTTC

abundance: -
j_gene: TRBJ1-2
v_gene: TRBV5-1
d_gene: -
CDR3aa: CASSLEPGLGVYGYTF
CDR3nt: TGCGCCAGCAGCTTGGAGCCGGGGCTAGGGGTCTATGGCTACACCTTC

abundance: few
j_gene: TRBJ2-7
v_gene: TRBV27
d_gene: -
CDR3aa: CASRTHRDTYEQYF
CDR3nt: TGTGCCAGTAGAACTCACAGGGACACCTACGAGCAGTACTTC

abundance: -
j_gene: TRBJ1-3
v_gene: TRBV7-9
d_gene: TRBD1
CDR3aa: CASSLAVDRGPGNTIYF
CDR3nt: TGTGCCAGCAGCTTAGCGGTTGACAGGGGACCTGGAAACACCATATATTTT

abundance: few
j_gene: TRBJ2-1
v_gene: TRBV11-2
d_gene: -
CDR3aa: CASSPIADSSYNEQFF
CDR3nt: TGTGCCAGCAGCCCGATAGCCGATTCCTCCTACAATGAGCAGTTCTTC

abundance: few
j_gene: TRBJ2-1
v_gene: TRBV5-1
d_gene: -
CDR3aa: CASSMDTYSEQFF
CDR3nt: TGCGCCAGCAGCATGGACACCTATAGTGAGCAGTTCTTC

abundance: few
j_gene: TRBJ2-1
v_gene: TRBV12-3/TRBV12-4
d_gene: TRBD2
CDR3aa: CASSFARDYHNEQFF
CDR3nt: TGTGCCAGCAGTTTCGCCCGGGACTACCACAATGAGCAGTTCTTC

abundance: -
j_gene: TRBJ2-7
v_gene: TRBV20-1
d_gene: -
CDR3aa: CSARSDRYYEQYF
CDR3nt: TGCAGTGCTAGAAGTGACAGGTACTACGAGCAGTACTTC

abundance: few
j_gene: TRBJ1-6
v_gene: TRBV10-3
d_gene: -
CDR3aa: CAISVGGSSPLHF
CDR3nt: TGTGCCATCAGTGTGGGGGGCTCTTCACCCCTCCACTTT

abundance: many
j_gene: TRBJ2-5
v_gene: TRBV4-1
d_gene: -
CDR3aa: CASSSTGETQYF
CDR3nt: TGCGCCAGCAGCTCCACGGGGGAGACCCAGTACTTC

abundance: -
j_gene: TRBJ2-7
v_gene: TRBV30
d_gene: -
CDR3aa: CAWSAFRGGEQYF
CDR3nt: TGTGCCTGGAGCGCCTTTCGAGGGGGCGAGCAGTACTTC

abundance: -
j_gene: TRBJ1-2
v_gene: TRBV7-9
d_gene: -
CDR3aa: CASSPTVHSPSYGYTF
CDR3nt: TGTGCCAGCAGCCCTACCGTTCATAGCCCCAGCTATGGCTACACCTTC

abundance: -
j_gene: TRBJ2-6
v_gene: TRBV12-3/TRBV12-4
d_gene: -
CDR3aa: CASSFEAGANVLTF
CDR3nt: TGTGCCAGCAGTTTTGAGGCTGGGGCCAACGTCCTGACTTTC

abundance: -
j_gene: TRBJ2-1
v_gene: TRBV14
d_gene: -
CDR3aa: CASSQDWYNEQFF
CDR3nt: TGTGCCAGCAGCCAAGACTGGTACAATGAGCAGTTCTTC

abundance: few
j_gene: TRBJ1-1
v_gene: TRBV3-1
d_gene: -
CDR3aa: CASSQGQGPRTEAFF
CDR3nt: TGTGCCAGCAGCCAGGGTCAGGGGCCCAGGACTGAAGCTTTCTTT

abundance: few
j_gene: TRBJ1-1
v_gene: TRBV6-2/TRBV6-3
d_gene: -
CDR3aa: CASTPRRVNTEAFF
CDR3nt: TGTGCCAGCACTCCGAGAAGGGTAAACACTGAAGCTTTCTTT

abundance: few
j_gene: TRBJ2-7
v_gene: TRBV4-1
d_gene: TRBD2
CDR3aa: CASSPVLAGAVYEQYF
CDR3nt: TGCGCCAGCAGTCCAGTCCTAGCGGGGGCTGTCTACGAGCAGTACTTC

abundance: few
j_gene: TRBJ1-5
v_gene: TRBV7-2
d_gene: -
CDR3aa: CASSLGVYQPQHF
CDR3nt: TGTGCCAGCAGCTTAGGGGTTTATCAGCCCCAGCATTTT

abundance: -
j_gene: TRBJ2-1
v_gene: TRBV2
d_gene: -
CDR3aa: CASSEVRGRQWDNEQFF
CDR3nt: TGTGCCAGCAGTGAAGTACGGGGGCGCCAATGGGACAATGAGCAGTTCTTC

abundance: few
j_gene: TRBJ2-4
v_gene: TRBV15
d_gene: -
CDR3aa: CATSSTGYKNIQYF
CDR3nt: TGTGCCACCAGCAGCACAGGGTACAAAAACATTCAGTACTTC

abundance: once
j_gene: TRBJ2-3
v_gene: TRBV10-3
d_gene: -
CDR3aa: CAIGDTDTQYF
CDR3nt: TGTGCCATCGGGGACACAGATACGCAGTATTTT

abundance: -
j_gene: TRBJ2-7
v_gene: TRBV28
d_gene: -
CDR3aa: CASSLSQPITGVPYEQYF
CDR3nt: TGTGCCAGCAGTTTGTCGCAGCCCATCACAGGTGTCCCCTACGAGCAGTACTTC